This is a list of T cell receptor beta chains from one sample in a study of monozygotic twins with inflammatory bowel disease. TCRdb reprocessed the 5' RACE reads and reports one entry per CDR3 protein, with no DNA. The sample includes 190,000 or so distinct CDR3 sequences. The sequencing input was blood. These receptors originate from a human donor with ulcerative colitis or Crohn's disease, or a healthy co-twin of an affected twin (not recorded which). The CDR3 runs from the conserved cysteine through the conserved F or W. The order of the fields is J gene, V gene, CDR3 protein.

>TRBJ2-7|TRBV5-1
CASSRTGAYEQYF
>TRBJ1-5|TRBV6-6
CASSYTGTQPQHF
>TRBJ1-1|TRBV18
CASLEAGAEAFF
>TRBJ1-5|TRBV5-5
CASSFTDSNQPQHF
>TRBJ2-5|TRBV5-1
CASYGGPKETQYF
>TRBJ1-5|TRBV7-9
CASSSAGGLAPQHF
>TRBJ1-1|TRBV20-1
CSARDSSRANTEAFF
>TRBJ2-1|TRBV6-5
CASSPDQQEQFF
>TRBJ2-7|TRBV5-1
CASSISDGTYEQYF
>TRBJ1-2|TRBV6-1
CASLGQNYGYTF
>TRBJ2-3|TRBV20-1
CSASTGGSTDTQYF
>TRBJ2-1|TRBV18
CASSPRQNYNEQFF
>TRBJ2-5|TRBV12-3/TRBV12-4
CASSPPGPGETQYF
>TRBJ2-7|TRBV5-6
CASLGRGYEQYF
>TRBJ2-7|TRBV5-1
CASSSGPSSYEQYF
>TRBJ1-1|TRBV5-1
CASSWTELNTEAFF
>TRBJ2-1|TRBV5-1
CASSSGLAGAYKYNEQFF
>TRBJ2-5|TRBV5-1
CASSVVQETQYF
>TRBJ1-2|TRBV20-1
CMTSPNDGTQGYTF
>TRBJ2-6|TRBV4-2
CASSQDVGKGMVWANVLTF
>TRBJ1-5|TRBV6-2/TRBV6-3
CASSYTGGLQPQHF
>TRBJ2-1|TRBV12-3/TRBV12-4
CASSLGGRFSYNEQFF
>TRBJ1-3|TRBV7-9
CASSLDSGTTIYF
>TRBJ1-1|TRBV3-1
CASSQDTHNTEAFF
>TRBJ2-5|TRBV3-1
CASRSSYQETQYF
>TRBJ2-1|TRBV27
CASSPSPGGAKEQFF
>TRBJ2-3|TRBV18
CASSPPVGMMEQYF
>TRBJ2-1|TRBV6-2/TRBV6-3
CASSPTRVNEQFF
>TRBJ1-5|TRBV18
CASSPSAWGVGQPQHF
>TRBJ1-3|TRBV3-1
CASSQVPGSGNTIYF
>TRBJ1-2|TRBV27
CASSPIGGNGYTF
>TRBJ1-2|TRBV5-4
CASFGEEGAGGYTF
>TRBJ1-2|TRBV5-1
CASSPNRENYGYTF
>TRBJ1-1|TRBV5-1
CASSLGSGGLNTEAFF
>TRBJ1-6|TRBV5-1
CASSLEGPENSPLHF
>TRBJ2-5|TRBV20-1
CSARWTSGGALETQYF
>TRBJ2-4|TRBV27
CASSPFGSLAKNIQYF
>TRBJ2-5|TRBV5-1
CASSLALTSSQETQYF
>TRBJ1-2|TRBV19
CASCRDRAYGYTF
>TRBJ2-7|TRBV12-3/TRBV12-4
CASSFNLLEQYF
>TRBJ1-1|TRBV5-1
CASSFSGITEAFF
>TRBJ1-5|TRBV20-1
CSARLRGRGNQPQHF
>TRBJ1-2|TRBV7-2
CASSLERGSYGYTF
>TRBJ1-5|TRBV7-9
CASSTGQTQHF
>TRBJ1-4|TRBV18
CASSPPGQGLNEKLFF
>TRBJ2-7|TRBV6-1
CASILGQVLHEQYF
>TRBJ1-3|TRBV6-5
CASSSAVGNTIYF
>TRBJ1-1|TRBV5-1
CASSPLTVTETMNTEAFF
>TRBJ1-2|TRBV13
CASSLAQGQTNYGYTF
>TRBJ2-1|TRBV20-1
CSASSTSGGNNEQFF
>TRBJ2-1|TRBV15
CATSSPRDSGGANEQFF
>TRBJ1-1|TRBV5-1
CASSLDGVTEAFF
>TRBJ2-2|TRBV5-1
CASSLEGEATGELFF
>TRBJ2-7|TRBV6-5
CASSYGQGQYEQYF